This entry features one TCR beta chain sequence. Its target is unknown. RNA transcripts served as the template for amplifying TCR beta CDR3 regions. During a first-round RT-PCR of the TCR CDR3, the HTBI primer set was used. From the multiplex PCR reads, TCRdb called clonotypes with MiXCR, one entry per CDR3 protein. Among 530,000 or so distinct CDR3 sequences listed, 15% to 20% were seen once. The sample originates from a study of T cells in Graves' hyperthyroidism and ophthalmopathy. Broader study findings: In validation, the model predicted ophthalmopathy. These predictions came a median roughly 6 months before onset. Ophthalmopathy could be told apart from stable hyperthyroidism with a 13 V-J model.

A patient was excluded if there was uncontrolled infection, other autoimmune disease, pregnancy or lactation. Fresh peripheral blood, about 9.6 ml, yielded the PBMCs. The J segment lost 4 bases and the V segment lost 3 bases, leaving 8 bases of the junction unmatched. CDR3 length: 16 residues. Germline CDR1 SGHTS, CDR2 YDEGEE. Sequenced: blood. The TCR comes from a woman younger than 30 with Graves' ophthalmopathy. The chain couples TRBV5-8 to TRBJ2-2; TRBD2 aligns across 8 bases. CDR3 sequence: CASSSGGGGRTGELFF. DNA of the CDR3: TGTGCCAGCAGCTCGGGAGGGGGAGGGCGCACCGGGGAGCTGTTTTTT. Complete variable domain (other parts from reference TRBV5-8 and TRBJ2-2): EAGVTQSPTHLIKTRGQQATLRCSPISGHTSVYWYQQALGLGLQFLLWYDEGEERNRGNFPPRFSGRQFPNYSSELNVNALELEDSALYLCASSSGGGGRTGELFFGEGSRLTVL.